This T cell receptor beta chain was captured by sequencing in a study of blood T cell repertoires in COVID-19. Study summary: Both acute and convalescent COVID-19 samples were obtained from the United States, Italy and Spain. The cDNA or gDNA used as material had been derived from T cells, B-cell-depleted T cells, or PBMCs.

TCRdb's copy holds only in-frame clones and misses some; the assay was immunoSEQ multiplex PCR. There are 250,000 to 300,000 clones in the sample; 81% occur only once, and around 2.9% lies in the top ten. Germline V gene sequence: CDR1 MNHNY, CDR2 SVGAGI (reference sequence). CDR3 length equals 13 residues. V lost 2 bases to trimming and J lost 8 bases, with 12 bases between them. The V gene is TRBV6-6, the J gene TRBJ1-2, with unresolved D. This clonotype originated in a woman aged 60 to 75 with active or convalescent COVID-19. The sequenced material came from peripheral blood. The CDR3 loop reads CASSYDGGRGYTF. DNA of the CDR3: TGTGCCAGCAGTTACGACGGAGGAAGAGGCTACACCTTC.